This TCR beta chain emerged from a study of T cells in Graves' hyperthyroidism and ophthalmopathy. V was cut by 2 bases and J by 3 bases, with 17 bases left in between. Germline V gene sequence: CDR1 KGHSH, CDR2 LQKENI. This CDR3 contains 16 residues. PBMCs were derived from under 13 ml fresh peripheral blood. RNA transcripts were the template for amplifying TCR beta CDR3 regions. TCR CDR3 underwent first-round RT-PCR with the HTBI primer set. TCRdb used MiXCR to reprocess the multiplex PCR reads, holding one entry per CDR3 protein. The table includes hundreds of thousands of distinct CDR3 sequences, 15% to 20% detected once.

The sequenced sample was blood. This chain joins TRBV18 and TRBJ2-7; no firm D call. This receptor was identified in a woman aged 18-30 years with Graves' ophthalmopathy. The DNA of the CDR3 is TGTGCCAGCTCACCATCCGGGCTCTCCATGGACTACGAGCAGTACGTC. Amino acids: CASSPSGLSMDYEQYV.